This T cell receptor beta chain is from a study of spatial heterogeneity in lung cancer. Study in general: Across the raw uncorrected reads, a unique TCR and UMI combination was observed, on average, more than ten times.

TCRdb independently ran MiXCR on the 5' RACE reads; one entry per CDR3 protein. The repertoire has 4,500 to 5,500 distinct CDR3 sequences, around 13% of them found once; the top ten carry roughly a tenth. As for time point: sample taken at primary tumor resection. The donor group consisted of 55 to 85 patients who had untreated, early-stage non-small cell lung cancer. This CDR3 contains 15 residues. In germline, CDR1 is SGHVS, CDR2 FNYEAQ. V gave up 5 bases and J gave up 7 bases; unmatched junction bases: 7. Overall study findings and caveats: Counts that tracked tumor mutation counts were those of expanded intratumoral alpha and beta TCRs.

This clonotype is medium-sized in the sample. The antigen remains undetermined. The sample in question was lung tumor tissue, obtained at surgery. This sequence originates from a female donor with early-stage non-small cell lung cancer. The V call is TRBV7-6, the J call TRBJ2-1, with TRBD2 identical over 11 bases. CDR3 protein: CASSLSGGAQNEQFF. CDR3 in DNA: TGTGCCAGCAGCCTTAGCGGGGGGGCACAGAATGAGCAGTTCTTC. The full variable domain, completed using reference TRBV7-6 and TRBJ2-1, is GAGVSQSPRYKVTKRGQDVALRCDPISGHVSLYWYRQALGQGPEFLTYFNYEAQQDKSGLPNDRFSAERPEGSISTLTIQRTEQRDSAMYRCASSLSGGAQNEQFFGPGTRLTVL.